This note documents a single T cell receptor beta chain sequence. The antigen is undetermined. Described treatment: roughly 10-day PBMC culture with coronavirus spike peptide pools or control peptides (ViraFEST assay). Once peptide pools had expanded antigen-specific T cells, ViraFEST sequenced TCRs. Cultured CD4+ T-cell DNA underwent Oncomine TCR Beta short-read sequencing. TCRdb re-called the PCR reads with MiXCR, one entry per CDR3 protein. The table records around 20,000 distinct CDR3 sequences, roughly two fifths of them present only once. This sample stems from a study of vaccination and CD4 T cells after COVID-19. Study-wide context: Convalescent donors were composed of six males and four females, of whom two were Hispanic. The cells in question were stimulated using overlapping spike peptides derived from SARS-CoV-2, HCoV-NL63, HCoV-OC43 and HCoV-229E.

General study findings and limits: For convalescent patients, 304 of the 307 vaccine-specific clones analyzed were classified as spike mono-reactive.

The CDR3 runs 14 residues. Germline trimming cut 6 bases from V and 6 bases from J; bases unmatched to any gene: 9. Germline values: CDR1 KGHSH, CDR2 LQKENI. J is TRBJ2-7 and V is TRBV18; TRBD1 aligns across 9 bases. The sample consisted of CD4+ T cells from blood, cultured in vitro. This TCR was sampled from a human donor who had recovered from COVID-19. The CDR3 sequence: CASSEGTGRGEQYF. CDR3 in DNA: TGTGCCAGCTCTGAGGGGACAGGGCGAGGCGAGCAGTACTTC.